Given below is one T cell receptor beta chain in context. Antigen specificity is unknown. This sample was taken from a study of T cells after yellow fever vaccination. TCRdb used MiXCR to reprocess the 5' RACE reads, holding one entry per CDR3 protein. The sample holds about 300,000 distinct CDR3 sequences; around 7% are singletons and the top ten take 15% to 20%. J lost 5 bases, V lost 4 bases, and 9 bases had no gene match. Germline V gene lookup returns CDR1 SQVTM and CDR2 ANQGSEA. This CDR3 is built from 14 residues. Notes on the study in general: Detected again after the booster were most primary-vaccination clones, at 95% to 98% CD4 and 70% to 90% CD8. Weaker in magnitude, the secondary response showed a faster peak on day 5 versus 15.

Sequencing used PBMCs, obtained about 41 days after the first yellow fever vaccination. This chain connects TRBV29-1 to TRBJ2-3, with TRBD2 identical over 7 bases. This receptor was taken from a man younger than 35 who received the YFV17D yellow fever vaccine. CDR3 in amino acids: CSVVIGGLGDTQYF. Written as DNA, the CDR3 is TGCAGCGTTGTAATCGGGGGGTTGGGAGATACGCAGTATTTT.